What follows is one T cell receptor (beta chain) and its context. Its antigen is currently unknown. This sample is part of a study of Tregs in tolerant kidney transplant recipients. Thawed PBMCs were FACS-sorted into unstimulated CD4+CD25+CD127- regulatory T cells, CD4+CD25- non-regulatory cells, CD4 and CD8 cells. CDR3 length: 15 residues. With V trimmed by 2 bases and J by 2 bases, 5 bases remained unmatched. CDR1 is LNHNV, CDR2 YYDKDF, per germline (reference sequence). The protocol was immunoSEQ multiplex PCR, while the TCRdb copy is restricted to in-frame clones and leaves out a portion. The repertoire consists of tens of thousands of clones, with over 85% occurring once and the leading ten covering 0.46%. Study-level results: This study did not directly address biological reproducibility. Few patients were studied, so findings need validation in larger groups. Expanding Tregs on activated donor B cells appeared to best identify donor-specific TCRbeta clones.

The specimen comprised CD4+ T cells from blood, sampled before the transplant. The chain joins TRBV15 to TRBJ1-2; 7 nucleotides line up with TRBD1. The TCR comes from a human donor who received a combined kidney and bone marrow transplant. CDR3 sequence (DNA): TGTGCCACCAGCAGACCGGGACAGCTAAACTATGGCTACACCTTC. Translated: CATSRPGQLNYGYTF.